This T cell receptor beta chain was found in a study of blood T cell repertoires in COVID-19. Overall study context: The study drew acute and convalescent COVID-19 samples from the United States, Italy and Spain.

Source study methods: Counts of nucleated cells, estimated from reference gene primer amplification, were obtained. Data came from immunoSEQ multiplex PCR; TCRdb stores just in-frame clones and leaves some out. V and J calls and clone size follow that table, whereas D and trimming were derived from the DNA. This table holds roughly 250,000 clones, about 81% found once. The sample taken for sequencing was peripheral blood. The TCR originated in a woman aged 60-70 years with active or convalescent COVID-19.

In DNA, the CDR3 is TGTGCCAGCAGCCCACTGCAGGGCTACAATGAGCAGTTCTTC. Encoded protein: CASSPLQGYNEQFF. J is TRBJ2-1 and V is TRBV9; possibly TRBD1 for D (5 bases). V lost 4 bases to trimming and J lost 3 bases, with 11 bases between them. The CDR3 sequence is 14 residues long. Germline CDR1 and CDR2: SGDLS and YYNGEE.